This is a list of T cell receptor beta chains from one sample in a study of control samples from healthy donors and cancer patients. Produced via immunoSEQ multiplex PCR; TCRdb's table is partial and in-frame only. The table records 110,000 to 150,000 clones, 75% to 95% of them present only once. The sample comprised blood. The receptor source for this set is a man between 18 and 35 years old in good health. CDR3s include the opening cysteine and the closing phenylalanine or tryptophan. D genes are given only for firm matches. A clone size is listed for some rows: how often the clone was seen (once, few, many), or a class if it is expanded.

TRBV12-3/TRBV12-4,NA,NA,TRBJ2-7,TGTGCCAGCAGTTTAGGGGGTAAATACGAGCAGTACTTC,CASSLGGKYEQYF
TRBV5-1,NA,TRBD1,TRBJ2-7,TGCGCCAGCAGCTTGTTGACAGGGGGCTCCTACGAGCAGTACTTC,CASSLLTGGSYEQYF
TRBV3-1/TRBV3-2,once,NA,TRBJ1-2,TGTGCCAGCAGCTTAGCAGGTTTGGAAGGCTACACCTTC,CASSLAGLEGYTF
TRBV2,NA,NA,TRBJ2-5,TGTGCCAGCGGGTTGGGAGAGACCCAGTACTTC,CASGLGETQYF
TRBV18,NA,NA,TRBJ2-7,TGTGCCAGCTCGCACAGGGTCGGCGAGCAGTACTTC,CASSHRVGEQYF
TRBV18,NA,NA,TRBJ2-4,TGTGCCAGCTCACCGGACAGAGCCAAAAACATTCAGTACTTC,CASSPDRAKNIQYF
TRBV7-9,NA,NA,TRBJ2-4,TGTGCCAGCAGCCGGGGTCAGTGGGACATTCAGTACTTC,CASSRGQWDIQYF
TRBV29-1,NA,TRBD2,TRBJ2-2,TGCAGCGTGTCTAGCGGGGGGACCGGGGAGCTGTTTTTT,CSVSSGGTGELFF
TRBV5-1,few,TRBD1,TRBJ1-6,TGCGCCAGCAGTAGGACAGGAGAAAATTCACCCCTCCACTTT,CASSRTGENSPLHF
TRBV18,NA,NA,TRBJ1-4,TGTGCCAGCTCACTGCGCAGGGAGAATGAAAAACTGTTTTTT,CASSLRRENEKLFF
TRBV20-1,NA,NA,TRBJ1-1,TGCAGTGCTGGGGGGTATGCTTTCTTT,CSAGGYAFF
TRBV7-9,NA,TRBD1,TRBJ2-7,TGTGCCAGCAGCTTAGATCAGGGGGCCTACGAGCAGTACTTC,CASSLDQGAYEQYF
TRBV9,NA,NA,TRBJ1-1,TGTGCCAGCAGCGTAGGTCAGACTGAAGCTTTCTTT,CASSVGQTEAFF
TRBV7-9,NA,NA,TRBJ1-5,TGTGCCAGCAGCGGAGGGGGGCCCCAGCATTTT,CASSGGGPQHF
TRBV19,NA,NA,TRBJ1-5,TGTGCCAGTAGTATAGAGGGAACTCAGCCCCAGCATTTT,CASSIEGTQPQHF
TRBV28,NA,TRBD1,TRBJ2-5,TGTGCCAGCAGCCAAGGGGACAGGTTGATAGAGACCCAGTACTTC,CASSQGDRLIETQYF
TRBV4-1,NA,NA,TRBJ1-5,TGCGCCAGCAGCCAAGTGGCCAGCAATCAGCCCCAGCATTTT,CASSQVASNQPQHF
TRBV11-1,NA,TRBD1,TRBJ2-5,TGTGCCAGCAGCTCGGACAGGGGAAAAGAGACCCAGTACTTC,CASSSDRGKETQYF
TRBV9,NA,NA,TRBJ1-5,TGTGCCAGCAGCCCCCAGGGCGAGAGTATCCTCGAGCCCCAGCATTTT,CASSPQGESILEPQHF
TRBV3-1/TRBV3-2,once,NA,TRBJ2-1,TGTGCCAGCAGCAACTCTAATGAGCAGTTCTTC,CASSNSNEQFF
TRBV5-1,NA,NA,TRBJ1-2,TGCGCCAGCAGCCCGGGACACCCAACAGGGGGCTACACCTTC,CASSPGHPTGGYTF
TRBV29-1,NA,TRBD1,TRBJ1-2,TGCAGCGTAGGGGGACAGGGCATGAATGGCTACACCTTC,CSVGGQGMNGYTF
TRBV7-3,NA,NA,TRBJ2-7,TGTGCCAGCAGCTTCGCGGCGACAGGAGTATACGAGCAGTACTTC,CASSFAATGVYEQYF
TRBV4-3,NA,TRBD2,TRBJ2-5,TGCGCCAGCAGCCAGGATACTAGCGGGCGCAGTACCCAGTACTTC,CASSQDTSGRSTQYF
TRBV7-2,NA,NA,TRBJ2-2,TGTGCCAGCAGCTTAACGGGACACTCTCTGGGGGAGCTGTTTTTT,CASSLTGHSLGELFF
TRBV10-3,NA,NA,TRBJ2-7,TGTGCCATCAGTGATAACCTCGAGCAGTACTTC,CAISDNLEQYF
TRBV4-1,NA,NA,TRBJ2-3,TGCGCCAGCAGCCAAGATGCAGTCACGGATACGCAGTATTTT,CASSQDAVTDTQYF
TRBV13,NA,TRBD2,TRBJ2-6,TGTGCCAGCAGCGGATGGACTAGCGGTTTATCTGGGGCCAACGTCCTGACTTTC,CASSGWTSGLSGANVLTF
TRBV14,NA,TRBD1,TRBJ1-2,TGTGCCAGCAGCTATACCAACGGACAGGGGGAATCTGGCTACACCTTC,CASSYTNGQGESGYTF
TRBV9,NA,TRBD1,TRBJ2-4,TGTGCCAGCAGCCGATGGGACAGCCTAGCCAAAAACATTCAGTACTTC,CASSRWDSLAKNIQYF
TRBV6-5,NA,TRBD2,TRBJ2-5,TGTGCCAGCAGTTACCTCGGACTAGCGGGGGTAGAGACCCAGTACTTC,CASSYLGLAGVETQYF
TRBV4-1,NA,NA,TRBJ2-7,TGCGCCAGCAGCCAAGTACAGGGAGGAGAGCAGTACTTC,CASSQVQGGEQYF
TRBV3-1/TRBV3-2,NA,NA,TRBJ1-2,TGTGCCAGCAGCCGCTCCGGGGACGGCTACACCTTC,CASSRSGDGYTF
TRBV30,NA,TRBD1,TRBJ1-4,TGTGCCTGGAGTGGACAGGGGGGCTATGAAAAACTGTTTTTT,CAWSGQGGYEKLFF
TRBV25-1,NA,NA,TRBJ1-2,TGTGCCAGCAGTGATGAGAATAACTATGGCTACACCTTC,CASSDENNYGYTF
TRBV5-1,NA,NA,TRBJ1-2,TGCGCCAGCAGCTTAACAAGCTTAACTAACTATGGCTACACCTTC,CASSLTSLTNYGYTF
TRBV2,NA,NA,TRBJ2-1,TGTGCCAGCAGTGAGGCCCCGTGGGACACAATCTACAATGAGCAGTTCTTC,CASSEAPWDTIYNEQFF
TRBV6-4,NA,NA,TRBJ1-4,TGTGCCAGCAGGGACAGACAGGAAGGAAAACTGTTTTTT,CASRDRQEGKLFF
TRBV5-1,NA,NA,TRBJ2-7,TGCGCCAGCAGCCCCGTCGGGGGTTTGACCTACGAGCAGTACTTC,CASSPVGGLTYEQYF
TRBV7-2,NA,NA,TRBJ1-1,TGTGCCAGCAGCCCGCAGACAGGTACCGGCACTGAAGCTTTCTTT,CASSPQTGTGTEAFF
TRBV5-1,NA,NA,TRBJ1-6,TGCGCCAGCAGCTTGGCACAGGGAGCTTCACCCCTCCACTTT,CASSLAQGASPLHF
TRBV28,once,NA,TRBJ2-2,TGTGCCAGCACCCCCCCGGGGACTCAGCCTTTAGGAGGGCTGTTTTTT,CASTPPGTQPLGGLFF
TRBV28,NA,NA,TRBJ1-5,TGTGCCAGCAGTTTAGGAGATTATAGCAATCAGCCCCAGCATTTT,CASSLGDYSNQPQHF
TRBV3-1/TRBV3-2,NA,NA,TRBJ2-3,TGTGCCAGCAGCCATTGGACCGGGGGCACAGATACGCAGTATTTT,CASSHWTGGTDTQYF
TRBV3-1/TRBV3-2,NA,NA,TRBJ1-2,TGTGCCAGCAGCCAAGAATCTCGGGGGTCTTGGGGCTATGGCTACACCTTC,CASSQESRGSWGYGYTF